The 27 T cell receptor beta chains below were found in one sample sequenced in a study of T cells after yellow fever vaccination (dated by TCRdb to between 2017 and 2020). Library preparation employed 5' RACE. The sequencer listed for this sample is Illumina HiSeq 2500. TCRdb applied fastp at Q25 and MiXCR to the public reads, then kept only in-frame beta chains. Each entry merges the rows of one CDR3 protein and shows their most common DNA and genes. The sample table holds some 600,000 distinct CDR3 sequences, of which 17% were seen once. The ten largest account for 15% to 20% of the sample. The treatment or condition label corresponds to: live attenuated yellow fever vaccine strain. The sample consisted of PBMCs, taken less than 6 days after the first yellow fever vaccination. The receptor set was obtained from a man younger than 35 who received the YFV17D yellow fever vaccine.

In this sample, this clonotype turned up a few times. The V gene is TRBV12-3 or TRBV12-4, the J gene TRBJ1-2; TRBD1 aligns across 7 bases. V shed 8 bases and J 3 bases; nucleotides not matched to a gene: 12. The CDR3 covers 15 residues. The CDR3 nucleotides read TGTGCCAGCGGAAGAGGGACAGCGTTATACTATGGCTACACCTTC. The encoded protein is CASGRGTALYYGYTF.

Only a few counts were recorded for this clonotype. The V call is TRBV30, the J call TRBJ2-3; D is unresolved. Germline V lookup: CDR1 GTSNPN, CDR2 SVGIG (reference sequence). V was trimmed by 0 bases and J by 2 bases, leaving 6 bases between them. There are 13 residues in the CDR3. DNA for the CDR3: TGTGCCTGGAGTGTAATATACACAGATACGCAGTATTTT. It encodes CAWSVIYTDTQYF.

The chain is built from TRBV5-6 and TRBJ2-2; D might be TRBD1 (6 bases). The CDR3 has 15 residues. The V gene lost 4 bases and the J gene lost 7 bases, with 17 bases spanning the gap. The germline V gene has CDR1 SGHDT and CDR2 YYEEEE. Written as DNA, the CDR3 is TGTGCCAGCAGCCCTGGGGGACAAGGAGTCGGGGAGCTGTTTTTT. Its translation is CASSPGGQGVGELFF.

This chain connects TRBV5-6 to TRBJ2-4, with TRBD1 identical over 10 bases. After removal of 3 bases from V and 1 base from J, the junction contained 4 bases not matched to a gene. The CDR3 extends over 16 amino acids. Germline V gives CDR1 SGHDT, CDR2 YYEEEE. This CDR3 is CASSYRQGAAKNIQYF. DNA of the CDR3: TGTGCCAGCAGCTATAGACAGGGGGCGGCCAAAAACATTCAGTACTTC.

The chain carries TRBV7-2 and TRBJ2-3; TRBD2 matches 14 bases. Germline values: CDR1 SGHTA, CDR2 FQGNSA. The junction had 6 bases not matched to a gene; V was cut back by 3 bases and J by 4 bases. The CDR3 is 17 amino acids. The CDR3 DNA follows: TGTGCCAGCAGCTTTTCCGGGACTAGCGGGGGATCAGATACGCAGTATTTT. As protein: CASSFSGTSGGSDTQYF.

The chain recombines TRBV7-2 with TRBJ2-3; D is perhaps TRBD1 (6 bases). V was trimmed by 5 bases and J by 3 bases, leaving 12 bases between them. Germline V gene lookup returns CDR1 SGHTA and CDR2 FQGNSA. This CDR3 comprises 14 residues. The CDR3 sequence: CASSTQTGTDTQYF. The CDR3 coding sequence is TGTGCCAGCAGCACGCAAACAGGGACAGATACGCAGTATTTT.

The genes are TRBV27 and TRBJ2-7; possibly TRBD1 for D (6 bases). Trimming shortened V by 5 bases and J by 3 bases, and 14 bases separated the two germline ends. The CDR3 is made up of 14 amino acids. Germline V gene data show CDR1 as MNHEY and CDR2 as SMNVEV (reference sequence). CDR3 coding DNA: TGTGCCAGCAGTCTCAGGGGTCCGGACTACGAGCAGTACTTC. This sequence encodes CASSLRGPDYEQYF.

The chain has TRBV11-2 and TRBJ2-2; the match to TRBD1 covers 10 bases. The V and J ends lost 0 bases and 4 bases, in that order; junction bases with no gene match: 8. The germline gives CDR1 SGHAT, CDR2 FQNNGV. This CDR3 spans 18 amino acids. Here the CDR3 DNA reads TGTGCCAGCAGCTTAGATCGAGGGTGGACAGGGGGCACCGGGGAGCTGTTTTTT. Residues: CASSLDRGWTGGTGELFF.

This clonotype was seen more than once but under ten times. The rearrangement joins TRBV12-3 or TRBV12-4 to TRBJ1-2; perhaps TRBD1 as D (6 bases). V was trimmed by 8 bases and J by 4 bases, leaving 14 bases between them. This CDR3 is 13 amino acids long. CDR3 bases: TGTGCCAGCGGTTACAGGGAGCCCTATGGCTACACCTTC. This translates into CASGYREPYGYTF.

The V call is TRBV29-1, the J call TRBJ2-6, with 10 bases lining up with TRBD1. CDR3 length equals 16 residues. CDR1 SQVTM and CDR2 ANQGSEA come from the germline V gene. V trimming: 6 bases; J trimming: 0 bases; junction bases outside the gene matches: 5. The CDR3 protein is CSVRDRGPSGANVLTF. CDR3 coding DNA: TGCAGCGTCCGGGACAGGGGCCCCTCTGGGGCCAACGTCCTGACTTTC.

The chain links TRBV19 to TRBJ1-5; D is uncertain. Trimming took 5 bases from V and 3 from J, leaving 11 bases between them. The CDR3 runs to 14 residues. Germline values: CDR1 LNHDA, CDR2 SQIVND (reference sequence). This chain's CDR3 is CASSSPMSNQPQHF. CDR3 DNA: TGTGCCAGTAGTTCACCCATGTCCAATCAGCCCCAGCATTTT.

The J gene is TRBJ2-5, the V gene TRBV2, with TRBD2 matching over 10 bases. V shed 3 bases and J 2 bases; nucleotides not matched to a gene: 6. CDR1 and CDR2 from the germline V gene are SNHLY and FYNNEI. CDR3 length: 16 residues. CDR3 nucleotides: TGTGCCAGCAGTGACGGGGCTAGCGGGGGTCAAGAGACCCAGTACTTC. Protein: CASSDGASGGQETQYF.

The chain has TRBV4-1 and TRBJ2-5; TRBD2 aligns across 8 bases. This CDR3 spans 16 amino acids. The junction had 7 bases not matched to a gene; V was cut back by 0 bases and J by 4 bases. Germline loops: CDR1 MGHRA, CDR2 YSYEKL. For the CDR3, the DNA is TGCGCCAGCAGCCAAGAAGTCGGGGGGGCGGGAGAGACCCAGTACTTC. Translating gives CASSQEVGGAGETQYF.

This clonotype was seen ten or more times. The genes are TRBV12-3 or TRBV12-4 and TRBJ1-4, with D tentatively TRBD1 (6 bases). V shed 4 bases and J shed 8 bases, with 11 bases lying between them. The CDR3 consists of 13 residues. In DNA form, the CDR3 reads TGTGCCAGCAGTTACAGGGCAGGGGAAAAACTGTTTTTT. This codes for CASSYRAGEKLFF.

The chain joins TRBV5-1 to TRBJ2-5; weak D call: TRBD1 (5 bases). V shed 5 bases and J shed 2 bases, with 13 bases lying between them. The germline gives CDR1 SGHRS, CDR2 YFSETQ. The CDR3 has 14 amino acids. This CDR3 reads CASSRSDTQETQYF. The CDR3 region has the DNA TGCGCCAGCAGTAGATCGGACACGCAAGAGACCCAGTACTTC.

The gene calls are TRBV5-5 and TRBJ2-1; D possibly corresponds to TRBD2 (7 bases). The CDR3 extends over 15 amino acids. V was pared by 3 bases and J by 3 bases, with 13 bases between. Germline V gene lookup returns CDR1 SGHKS and CDR2 YYEKEE (reference sequence). CDR3 sequence reads: CASSWGRGLYNEQFF. DNA of the CDR3: TGTGCCAGCAGCTGGGGGCGGGGGCTCTACAATGAGCAGTTCTTC. Supplemented by reference TRBV5-5 and TRBJ2-1, the full variable domain reads DAGVTQSPTHLIKTRGQQVTLRCSPISGHKSVSWYQQVLGQGPQFIFQYYEKEERGRGNFPDRFSARQFPNYSSELNVNALLLGDSALYLCASSWGRGLYNEQFFGPGTRLTVL.

This chain joins TRBV12-3 or TRBV12-4 and TRBJ1-2; D gene ambiguous. The CDR3 totals 12 residues. Trimming stripped 3 bases from V and 8 bases from J, with 10 bases between. CDR3 nucleotides: TGTGCCAGCAGTTTCTATGAAGGGGGCTACACCTTC. It codes for CASSFYEGGYTF.

This clonotype was seen a few times. The genes are TRBV18 and TRBJ2-5, with a possible D match to TRBD1 (5 bases). The CDR3 runs 16 residues. Germline CDR1 reads KGHSH; CDR2 reads LQKENI. Trimming cost V 0 bases and J 1 base, with 12 bases left between them. Here the CDR3 reads CASSPPFREGQETQYF. The CDR3 DNA reads TGTGCCAGCTCACCACCTTTCAGGGAAGGCCAAGAGACCCAGTACTTC.

This rearrangement joins TRBV7-6 to TRBJ1-3; unclear D gene. The CDR3 loop spans 13 amino acids. V was trimmed by 1 base and J by 4 bases, leaving 5 bases between them. Germline CDR1 and CDR2: SGHVS and FNYEAQ. The CDR3 bases are TGTGCCAGCAGCTTAGGGATGGGAAACACCATATATTTT. Protein: CASSLGMGNTIYF.

This clonotype has a handful of counts. The genes are TRBV7-2 and TRBJ1-1, with no clear D. This CDR3 is 15 amino acids long. V lost 5 bases to trimming and J lost 1 base, with 14 bases between them. Germline CDR1 and CDR2: SGHTA and FQGNSA. CDR3 region: CASSLQQARNTEAFF. CDR3 nucleotides: TGTGCCAGCAGCCTACAGCAGGCTCGGAACACTGAAGCTTTCTTT.

This sequence joins TRBV14 and TRBJ2-1; D gene unclear. The V end was cut by 0 bases, the J end by 10 bases, with 10 bases between. The CDR3 sequence is 13 residues long. Per the germline V gene, CDR1 is SGHDN and CDR2 is FVKESK. The CDR3 loop is CASSQEGSTEQFF. CDR3 nucleotide sequence: TGTGCCAGCAGCCAAGAAGGTAGTACAGAGCAGTTCTTC.

The chain carries TRBV12-3 or TRBV12-4 and TRBJ1-5, with 8 positions matching TRBD1. V shed 8 bases and J 6 bases; nucleotides not matched to a gene: 12. The CDR3 consists of 15 residues. CDR3 bases: TGTGCCAGCCGGCTAAGTACAGGGGGGGGTCAGCCCCAGCATTTT. Protein: CASRLSTGGGQPQHF.

This chain links TRBV18 with TRBJ1-5; 7 bases fit TRBD1. CDR1 is KGHSH and CDR2 is LQKENI in the germline V gene. V was clipped by 2 bases and J by 7 bases; unmatched bases: 8. This CDR3 is 15 amino acids long. CDR3 amino acids: CASSPETGLEQPQHF. Here the CDR3 DNA reads TGTGCCAGCTCACCAGAGACAGGGCTGGAGCAGCCCCAGCATTTT.

This clonotype has just a few counts. This chain joins TRBV4-2 and TRBJ2-5; D may correspond to TRBD1 or TRBD2 (6 bases each). This CDR3 has 14 residues. Germline lookup yields CDR1 LGHNA and CDR2 YNFKEQ. Between the trimmed V and J ends, which lost 1 base and 5 bases, there was a span of 11 bases. In DNA, the CDR3 is TGTGCCAGCAGCCAAGCGGGGGCCGGGGAGACCCAGTACTTC. This gives the protein CASSQAGAGETQYF.

This clonotype was counted between two and nine times. The chain combines TRBV6-5 with TRBJ2-1, with a possible D match to TRBD2 (7 bases). CDR1 and CDR2 from the germline V gene are MNHEY and SVGAGI. V dropped 8 bases and J dropped 3 bases, with 17 bases sitting between them. This CDR3 is 15 amino acids long. The CDR3 is CASLLRGGVYNEQFF. The DNA of the CDR3 is TGTGCCAGCCTCCTAAGAGGGGGGGTCTACAATGAGCAGTTCTTC.

The chain uses TRBV4-1 and TRBJ1-1; D possibly corresponds to TRBD1 (5 bases). V lost 6 bases to trimming and J lost 3 bases, with 20 bases between them. The V gene's germline CDR1 is MGHRA and CDR2 YSYEKL. This CDR3 region has 16 residues. This CDR3 reads CASRFRSTRGDTEAFF. Here the CDR3 DNA reads TGCGCCAGCAGGTTCAGGTCAACCAGAGGGGACACTGAAGCTTTCTTT.

The chain carries TRBV4-1 and TRBJ2-5; 7 bases align to TRBD2. The length of the CDR3 is 16 residues. V lost 3 bases to trimming and J lost 2 bases; unmatched junction nucleotides: 9. From germline, CDR1 is MGHRA and CDR2 YSYEKL. The CDR3 DNA is TGCGCCAGCAGCCACTCGAGGGCGGGGGAACAAGAGACCCAGTACTTC. Translating gives CASSHSRAGEQETQYF.